The 6 T cell receptor beta chains presented below share a single source sample, sequenced in a study of blood T cell repertoires in COVID-19. Repertoires were generated with immunoSEQ multiplex PCR, while TCRdb's copy carries only in-frame clones and drops some. The table shows approximately 150,000 clones, with roughly 82% occurring only once. Specimen: peripheral blood. These receptors all come from a human donor with acute or convalescent COVID-19. The donor label of this sample is uncertain.

The chain links TRBV18 to TRBJ1-2; TRBD1 might be the D (5 bases). CDR1 and CDR2 (germline): KGHSH, LQKENI. This CDR3 contains 12 residues. V gave up 3 bases and J gave up 7 bases, with 9 bases separating them. The DNA for the CDR3 is TGTGCCAGCTCACCCCGGGGGGGTGGCTACACCTTC. It is translated as CASSPRGGGYTF. The variable domain in full, completed from reference TRBV18 and TRBJ1-2, reads NAGVMQNPRHLVRRRGQEARLRCSPMKGHSHVYWYRQLPEEGLKFMVYLQKENIIDESGMPKERFSAEFPKEGPSILRIQQVVRGDSAAYFCASSPRGGGYTFGSGTRLTVV.

This clone turned up a few times. The J gene is TRBJ2-2, the V gene TRBV7-2; tentatively, D is TRBD1 (6 bases). The V end was cut by 2 bases, the J end by 6 bases, with 16 bases between. The germline V gene encodes CDR1 SGHTA and CDR2 FQGNSA. CDR3 length: 16 amino acids. The CDR3 reads CASSLQGGLGAGELFF. In nucleotides, the CDR3 is TGTGCCAGCAGCTTACAAGGGGGTCTGGGAGCCGGGGAGCTGTTTTTT.

This chain links TRBV18 with TRBJ2-5; possibly TRBD2 for D (5 bases). V lost 6 bases and J lost 5, with 10 bases in between. The CDR3 contains 12 residues. Germline V lookup: CDR1 KGHSH, CDR2 LQKENI. This CDR3 reads CASSLKRETQYF. Here the CDR3 DNA reads TGTGCCAGCTCTCTAAAGCGGGAGACCCAGTACTTC.

The chain has TRBV5-1 and TRBJ1-4, with D perhaps matching TRBD1 (5 bases). The V and J ends lost 1 base and 6 bases respectively, with 13 bases between them. This CDR3 is 15 amino acids long. Germline V CDR1 and CDR2: SGHRS, YFSETQ. CDR3 bases: TGCGCCAGCAGCTTGATGGGGCGGGGAGATGAAAAACTGTTTTTT. Residues: CASSLMGRGDEKLFF.

The gene calls are TRBV4-2 and TRBJ1-1; 8 nucleotides align to TRBD1. The CDR3 has 14 residues. Germline CDR1 LGHNA, CDR2 YNFKEQ. With 0 bases clipped from V and 3 bases from J, the junction kept 0 bases outside the gene matches. The CDR3 region is CASSQEQGDTEAFF. Written as DNA, the CDR3 is TGTGCCAGCAGCCAAGAACAGGGGGACACTGAAGCTTTCTTT.

The gene calls are TRBV10-1 and TRBJ1-1; possibly TRBD1 for D (5 bases). The germline CDR1 and CDR2 sequences are WNHNN and SYGVQD (reference sequence). Trimming stripped 8 bases from V and 2 bases from J, with 18 bases between. CDR3 length: 15 amino acids. CDR3 sequence (DNA): TGCGCCAGCTCCGGGGGGGGTCGAGGAAACACTGAAGCTTTCTTT. This sequence encodes CASSGGGRGNTEAFF.